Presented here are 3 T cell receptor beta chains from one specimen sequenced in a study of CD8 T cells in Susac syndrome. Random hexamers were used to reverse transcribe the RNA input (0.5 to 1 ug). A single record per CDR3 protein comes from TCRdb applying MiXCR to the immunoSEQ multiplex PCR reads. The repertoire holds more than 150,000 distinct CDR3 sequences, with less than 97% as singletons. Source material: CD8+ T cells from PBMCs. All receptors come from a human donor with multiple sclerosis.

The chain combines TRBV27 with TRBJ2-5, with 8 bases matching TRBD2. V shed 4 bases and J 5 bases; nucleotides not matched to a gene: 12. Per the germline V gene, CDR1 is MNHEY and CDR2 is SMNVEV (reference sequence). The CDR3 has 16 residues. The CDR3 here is CASSSLNGGAWETQYF. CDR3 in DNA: TGTGCCAGCAGTTCGCTTAACGGGGGGGCCTGGGAGACCCAGTACTTC.

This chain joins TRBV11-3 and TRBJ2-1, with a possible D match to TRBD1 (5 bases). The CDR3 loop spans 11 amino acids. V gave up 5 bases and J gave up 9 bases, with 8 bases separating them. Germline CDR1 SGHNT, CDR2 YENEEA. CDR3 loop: CASSTQGEQFF. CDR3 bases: TGTGCCAGCAGCACTCAGGGTGAGCAGTTCTTC.

In nucleotides, the CDR3 is TGCAGCGTTGCGACCGGCCTAGAACTTGAAGCTTTCTTT. It codes for CSVATGLELEAFF. The genes are TRBV29-1 and TRBJ1-1, with D unresolved. Germline V gene sequence: CDR1 SQVTM, CDR2 ANQGSEA. The ends were cut back, 4 bases at V and 7 bases at J, with 16 bases in the middle. The length of the CDR3 is 13 residues.